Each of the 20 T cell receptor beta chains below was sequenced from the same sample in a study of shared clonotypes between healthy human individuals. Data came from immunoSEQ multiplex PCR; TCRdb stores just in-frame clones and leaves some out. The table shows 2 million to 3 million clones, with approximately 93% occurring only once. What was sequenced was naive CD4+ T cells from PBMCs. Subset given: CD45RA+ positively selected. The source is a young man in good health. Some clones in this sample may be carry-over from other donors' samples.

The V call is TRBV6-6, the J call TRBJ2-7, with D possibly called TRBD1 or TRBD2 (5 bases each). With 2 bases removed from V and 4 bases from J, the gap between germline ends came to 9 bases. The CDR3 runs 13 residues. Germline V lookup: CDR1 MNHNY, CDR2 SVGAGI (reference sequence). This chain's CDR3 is CASSYRDGYEQYF. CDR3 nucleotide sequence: TGTGCCAGCAGTTACCGGGACGGGTACGAGCAGTACTTC.

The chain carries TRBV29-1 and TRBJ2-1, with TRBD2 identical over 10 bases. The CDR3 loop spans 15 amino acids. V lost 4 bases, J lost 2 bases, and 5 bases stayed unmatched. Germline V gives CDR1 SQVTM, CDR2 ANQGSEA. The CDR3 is CSVGLAGVAYNEQFF. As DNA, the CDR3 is TGCAGCGTTGGGCTAGCGGGAGTGGCCTACAATGAGCAGTTCTTC.

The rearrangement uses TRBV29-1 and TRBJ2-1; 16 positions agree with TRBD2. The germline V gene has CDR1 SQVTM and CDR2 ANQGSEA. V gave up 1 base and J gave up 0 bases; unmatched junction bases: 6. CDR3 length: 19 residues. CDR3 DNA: TGCAGCGTTGAAGGCATGGGACTAGCGGGAGGGCCCTCCTACAATGAGCAGTTCTTC. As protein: CSVEGMGLAGGPSYNEQFF.

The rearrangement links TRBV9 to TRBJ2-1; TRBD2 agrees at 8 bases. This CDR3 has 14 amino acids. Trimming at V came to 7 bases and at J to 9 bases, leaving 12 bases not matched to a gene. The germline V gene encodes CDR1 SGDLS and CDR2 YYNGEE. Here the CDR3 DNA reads TGTGCCAGCGCGGCAGCGGGAGCGGTGGGTGAGCAGTTCTTC. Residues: CASAAAGAVGEQFF.

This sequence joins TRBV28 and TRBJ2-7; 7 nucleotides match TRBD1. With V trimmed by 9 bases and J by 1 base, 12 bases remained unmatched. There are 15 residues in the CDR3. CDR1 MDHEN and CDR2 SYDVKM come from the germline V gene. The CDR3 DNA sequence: TGTGCCAGTTCCCCTTACGCAGGGGGTTCCTACGAGCAGTACTTC. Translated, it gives CASSPYAGGSYEQYF.

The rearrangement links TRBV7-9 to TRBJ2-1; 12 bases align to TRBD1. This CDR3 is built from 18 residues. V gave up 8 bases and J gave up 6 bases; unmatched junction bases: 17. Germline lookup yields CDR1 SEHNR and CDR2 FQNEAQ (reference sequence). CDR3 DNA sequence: TGTGCCAGCGAGGGGGACAGGGGGCGTCGCGGGAGGCCCAATGAGCAGTTCTTC. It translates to CASEGDRGRRGRPNEQFF.

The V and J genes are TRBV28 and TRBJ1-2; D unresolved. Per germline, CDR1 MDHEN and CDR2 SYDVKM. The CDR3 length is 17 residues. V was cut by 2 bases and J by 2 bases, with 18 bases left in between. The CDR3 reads CASSLGFAGSKNYGYTF. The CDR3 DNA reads TGTGCCAGCAGTTTAGGGTTTGCGGGCTCTAAAAACTATGGCTACACCTTC.

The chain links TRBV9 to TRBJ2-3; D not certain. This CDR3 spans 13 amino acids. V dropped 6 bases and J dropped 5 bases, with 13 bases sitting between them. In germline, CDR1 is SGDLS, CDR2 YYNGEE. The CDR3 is CASTSFIGDTQYF. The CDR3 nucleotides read TGTGCCAGCACCTCTTTTATAGGAGATACGCAGTATTTT.

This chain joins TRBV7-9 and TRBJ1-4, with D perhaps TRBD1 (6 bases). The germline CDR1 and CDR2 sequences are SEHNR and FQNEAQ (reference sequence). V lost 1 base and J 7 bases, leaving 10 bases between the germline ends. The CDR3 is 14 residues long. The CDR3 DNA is TGTGCCAGCAGCTTAGACAGGGATGTTGAAAAACTGTTTTTT. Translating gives CASSLDRDVEKLFF.

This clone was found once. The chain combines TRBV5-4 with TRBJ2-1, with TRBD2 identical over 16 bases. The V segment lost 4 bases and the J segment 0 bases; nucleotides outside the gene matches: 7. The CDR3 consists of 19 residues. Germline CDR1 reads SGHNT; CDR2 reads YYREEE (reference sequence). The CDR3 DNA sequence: TGTGCCAGCAGCGCGCCGGGACTAGCGGGAGGGCTCTCCTACAATGAGCAGTTCTTC. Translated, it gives CASSAPGLAGGLSYNEQFF.

The CDR3 loop is CAWTIRSLPYEQYF. CDR3 bases: TGTGCCTGGACAATTCGGTCGCTCCCCTACGAGCAGTACTTC. V is TRBV30 and J is TRBJ2-7, with D unclear. The CDR3 sequence is 14 residues long. V dropped 4 bases and J dropped 2 bases, with 15 bases sitting between them. CDR1 is GTSNPN and CDR2 is SVGIG in the germline V gene (reference sequence).

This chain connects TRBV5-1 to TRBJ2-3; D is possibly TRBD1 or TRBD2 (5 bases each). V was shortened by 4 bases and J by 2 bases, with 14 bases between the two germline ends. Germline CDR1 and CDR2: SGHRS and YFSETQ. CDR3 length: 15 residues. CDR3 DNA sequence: TGCGCCAGCAGCCCCGGGGCATTATCCACAGATACGCAGTATTTT. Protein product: CASSPGALSTDTQYF.

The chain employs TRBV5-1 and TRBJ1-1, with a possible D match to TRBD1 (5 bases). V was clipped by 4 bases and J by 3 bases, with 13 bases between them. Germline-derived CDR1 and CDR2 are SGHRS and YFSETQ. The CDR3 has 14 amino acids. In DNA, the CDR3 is TGCGCCAGCAGCCCGGGGCGGCCTTACACTGAAGCTTTCTTT. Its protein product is CASSPGRPYTEAFF. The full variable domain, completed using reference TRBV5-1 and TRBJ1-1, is KAGVTQTPRYLIKTRGQQVTLSCSPISGHRSVSWYQQTPGQGLQFLFEYFSETQRNKGNFPGRFSGRQFSNSRSEMNVSTLELGDSALYLCASSPGRPYTEAFFGQGTRLTVV.

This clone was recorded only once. CDR3 DNA: TGCGCCAGCAGCTTGGGTTCCTTGGATCTTCACTACGAGCAGTACTTC. Encoded protein: CASSLGSLDLHYEQYF. The rearrangement uses TRBV5-1 and TRBJ2-7; D unresolved. The CDR3 loop spans 16 amino acids. Trimming shortened V by 0 bases and J by 3 bases, and 16 bases separated the two germline ends. CDR1 and CDR2 from the germline V gene are SGHRS and YFSETQ.

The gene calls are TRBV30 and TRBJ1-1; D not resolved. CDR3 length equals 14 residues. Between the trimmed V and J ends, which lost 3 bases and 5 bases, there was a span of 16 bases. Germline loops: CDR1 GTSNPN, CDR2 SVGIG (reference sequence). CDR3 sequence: CAWRSGPTGTEAFF. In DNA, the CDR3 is TGTGCCTGGAGGTCCGGACCCACGGGGACTGAAGCTTTCTTT.

The CDR3 DNA sequence: TGTGCCAGCAGCCCGGGTCGACTCCAAGAGACCCAGTACTTC. It specifies CASSPGRLQETQYF. The gene calls are TRBV5-8 and TRBJ2-5; no clear D. Trimming shortened V by 4 bases and J by 1 base, and 11 bases separated the two germline ends. Germline values: CDR1 SGHTS, CDR2 YDEGEE. This CDR3 contains 14 residues. Full variable domain (missing parts from reference TRBV5-8 and TRBJ2-5): EAGVTQSPTHLIKTRGQQATLRCSPISGHTSVYWYQQALGLGLQFLLWYDEGEERNRGNFPPRFSGRQFPNYSSELNVNALELEDSALYLCASSPGRLQETQYFGPGTRLLVL.

The CDR3 bases are TGTGCCAGCAGTTCCCCCGGGACGGTCGACCGCGAGCAGTACTTC. It codes for CASSSPGTVDREQYF. The genes are TRBV28 and TRBJ2-7; the D gene could be TRBD1 or TRBD2 (5 bases each). CDR3 length: 15 amino acids. The V gene lost 4 bases and the J gene lost 6 bases, with 19 bases spanning the gap. CDR1 MDHEN and CDR2 SYDVKM come from the germline V gene. The full variable domain, completed using reference TRBV28 and TRBJ2-7, is DVKVTQSSRYLVKRTGEKVFLECVQDMDHENMFWYRQDPGLGLRLIYFSYDVKMKEKGDIPEGYSVSREKKERFSLILESASTNQTSMYLCASSSPGTVDREQYFGPGTRLTVT.

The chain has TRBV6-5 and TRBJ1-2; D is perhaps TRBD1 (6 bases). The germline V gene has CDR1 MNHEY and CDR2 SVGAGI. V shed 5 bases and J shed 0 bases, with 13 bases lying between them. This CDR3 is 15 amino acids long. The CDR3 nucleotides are TGTGCCAGCAGTACATGGACAGAATCTAACTATGGCTACACCTTC. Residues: CASSTWTESNYGYTF.

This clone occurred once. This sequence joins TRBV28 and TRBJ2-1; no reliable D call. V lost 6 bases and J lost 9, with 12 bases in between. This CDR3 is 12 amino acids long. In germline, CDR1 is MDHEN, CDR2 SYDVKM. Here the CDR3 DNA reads TGTGCCAGCAGCTTTAGCACGGCTGAGCAGTTCTTC. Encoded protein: CASSFSTAEQFF.

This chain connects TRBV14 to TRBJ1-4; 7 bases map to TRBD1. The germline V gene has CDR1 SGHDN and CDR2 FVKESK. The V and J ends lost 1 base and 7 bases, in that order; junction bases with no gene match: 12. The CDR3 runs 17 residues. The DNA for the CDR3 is TGTGCCAGCAGCCAAGTGCCCAGGGGGTATTCGGGTGAAAAACTGTTTTTT. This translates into CASSQVPRGYSGEKLFF.